The 26 T cell receptor beta chains in this list originate from one sample, sequenced in a study of blood T cells in healthy people across ages. Together with a sample-barcoded 5' primer, a J-beta primer mix was included in a second PCR lasting roughly 6 to 12 cycles. TCRdb ran MiXCR on the 5' RACE reads and lists one entry per CDR3 protein. The table includes around 280,000 distinct CDR3 sequences, about 25% detected once. Sequencing was carried out using blood. The source is a woman between 70 and 85 years old in good health.

About this clonotype itself: A read error may account for a junction end that differs from germline. CDR3 protein: CAISEFSGETGNTIYF. Here the CDR3 DNA reads TGTGCCATCAGTGAGTTTTCCGGGGAAACTGGGAACACCATATATTTT. The chain recombines TRBV10-3 with TRBJ1-3, with D unresolved. The CDR3 is 16 amino acids. CDR1 is ENHRY and CDR2 is SYGVKD in the germline V gene.

The chain combines TRBV6-5 with TRBJ2-7, with D perhaps TRBD1 (5 bases). Between the trimmed V and J ends, which lost 6 bases and 0 bases, there was a span of 12 bases. CDR1 is MNHEY and CDR2 is SVGAGI in the germline V gene. This CDR3 spans 14 amino acids. The CDR3 DNA reads TGTGCCAGCAGGACTCCAGGGCTCTCCTACGAGCAGTACTTC. This translates into CASRTPGLSYEQYF.

This chain links TRBV20-1 with TRBJ2-2, with 9 bases aligning to TRBD2. The CDR3 length is 16 residues. Germline CDR1 reads DFQATT; CDR2 reads SNEGSKA (reference sequence). The trim removed 1 base at V and 4 bases at J, leaving 7 bases unmatched. CDR3 protein: CSARAQAGGVTGELFF. CDR3 coding DNA: TGCAGTGCTAGAGCACAAGCGGGAGGAGTCACCGGGGAGCTGTTTTTT.

The gene calls are TRBV7-9 and TRBJ1-6; no firm D call. The CDR3 has 15 residues. Looked up from germline, CDR1 is SEHNR and CDR2 is FQNEAQ (reference sequence). V lost 4 bases and J lost 0, with 7 bases in between. The CDR3 region has the DNA TGTGCCAGCAGCTCCGGGGACTCCTATAATTCACCCCTCCACTTT. Its protein product is CASSSGDSYNSPLHF.

The chain recombines TRBV6-5 with TRBJ2-5, with 9 bases fitting TRBD2. Germline trimming cut 0 bases from V and 3 bases from J; bases unmatched to any gene: 14. CDR1 and CDR2 (germline): MNHEY, SVGAGI. This CDR3 is built from 19 residues. CDR3 sequence reads: CASSYSMDRWTSDKETQYF. CDR3 coding DNA: TGTGCCAGCAGTTACTCGATGGACCGGTGGACTAGCGACAAAGAGACCCAGTACTTC.

This chain links TRBV5-1 with TRBJ2-7, with unresolved D. Trimming stripped 4 bases from V and 9 bases from J, with 14 bases between. CDR1 and CDR2 (germline): SGHRS, YFSETQ. This CDR3 has 12 amino acids. CDR3 region: CASSVDGFLQYF. The CDR3 DNA sequence: TGCGCCAGCAGCGTGGACGGATTCCTGCAGTACTTC.

This sequence joins TRBV3-1 and TRBJ2-1, with 7 positions matching TRBD2. Germline V CDR1 and CDR2: LGHDT, YNNKEL (reference sequence). The length of the CDR3 is 16 residues. With 0 bases clipped from V and 3 bases from J, the junction kept 5 bases outside the gene matches. The CDR3 region is CASSQEGGRDYNEQFF. The CDR3 nucleotides read TGTGCCAGCAGCCAAGAGGGAGGGCGGGACTACAATGAGCAGTTCTTC.

This clonotype was seen at least ten times. The chain couples TRBV11-1 to TRBJ2-2; D gene ambiguous. Germline V gene sequence: CDR1 SGHAT, CDR2 FQDESV (reference sequence). CDR3 length: 13 residues. V lost 5 bases, J lost 4 bases, and 8 bases lay in between. DNA of the CDR3: TGTGCCAGCAGCAGAAGCCCCACCGGGGAGCTGTTTTTT. The encoded protein is CASSRSPTGELFF.

The chain links TRBV3-1 to TRBJ2-7; no clear D gene. The CDR3 totals 14 residues. Germline V CDR1 and CDR2: LGHDT, YNNKEL (reference sequence). With 0 bases removed from V and 4 bases from J, the gap between germline ends came to 10 bases. CDR3: CASSQDLNRYEQYF. DNA for the CDR3: TGTGCCAGCAGCCAAGATCTAAACCGGTACGAGCAGTACTTC.

This sequence joins TRBV7-8 and TRBJ1-4; TRBD1 is a possible D gene (6 bases). The CDR3 consists of 14 residues. Germline V gene data show CDR1 as SGHVS and CDR2 as FQNEAQ. V lost 4 bases to trimming and J lost 4 bases, with 10 bases between them. The CDR3 protein is CASSSGHHNEKLFF. CDR3 nucleotide sequence: TGTGCCAGCAGCTCGGGACACCATAATGAAAAACTGTTTTTT.

The table lists this clonotype with many counts. CDR3 sequence reads: CSARAPGPRGGQYF. Written as DNA, the CDR3 is TGCAGTGCTAGAGCCCCAGGACCGAGGGGGGGGCAGTATTTT. This chain uses TRBV20-1 with TRBJ2-3; maybe TRBD2 (7 bases). Germline CDR1 is DFQATT and CDR2 is SNEGSKA (reference sequence). The CDR3 is made up of 14 amino acids. V gave up 1 base and J gave up 11 bases, with 19 bases separating them.

The table lists this clonotype with a few counts. DNA for the CDR3: TGCGCCAGCGGCACGGAAATTGGAAACACCATATATTTT. Amino acid sequence: CASGTEIGNTIYF. The chain combines TRBV4-3 with TRBJ1-3, with no clear D. Germline V CDR1 and CDR2: LGHNA, YSLEER. The CDR3 has 13 residues. Trimming stripped 8 bases from V and 3 bases from J, with 11 bases between.

This clonotype has only a few counts. The V and J genes are TRBV7-2 and TRBJ2-7; possibly TRBD2 for D (6 bases). Germline V lookup: CDR1 SGHTA, CDR2 FQGNSA. V was clipped by 7 bases and J by 4 bases, with 14 bases between them. The CDR3 runs to 13 residues. The CDR3 region has the DNA TGTGCCAGCACCGGACGGGAGTGGTACGAGCAGTACTTC. It is translated as CASTGREWYEQYF.

The chain uses TRBV7-2 and TRBJ2-5; 8 nucleotides agree with TRBD1. The germline gives CDR1 SGHTA, CDR2 FQGNSA. V dropped 5 bases and J dropped 5; count of bases not matched to a gene: 4. This CDR3 region has 13 residues. The CDR3 protein is CASSITGGETQYF. CDR3 coding DNA: TGTGCCAGCAGCATTACAGGGGGGGAGACCCAGTACTTC.

This clonotype has more than one count but fewer than ten. The CDR3 sequence is CASSLAGQLYNEQFF. Written as DNA, the CDR3 is TGCGCCAGCAGCTTGGCTGGACAGTTATACAATGAGCAGTTCTTC. This rearrangement joins TRBV5-1 to TRBJ2-1; the D gene is possibly TRBD1 (6 bases). The CDR3 is made up of 15 amino acids. The V and J ends lost 0 bases and 4 bases respectively, with 11 bases between them. The germline V gene encodes CDR1 SGHRS and CDR2 YFSETQ.

This clonotype was detected only a few times. The chain uses TRBV12-3 or TRBV12-4 and TRBJ2-5; D unclear. The J call is uncertain, as TRBJ2-7 better fits the DNA end. The CDR3 contains 11 residues. CDR3 coding DNA: TGTGCCAGCGATACCGGGCACGAGCAGTACTTC. Amino acids: CASDTGHEQYF.

This clonotype has only a few counts. The chain carries TRBV7-6 and TRBJ2-3; D unresolved. Per the germline V gene, CDR1 is SGHVS and CDR2 is FNYEAQ. Trimming removed 5 bases at V and 6 bases at J, with 9 bases between. The CDR3 consists of 12 residues. For the CDR3, the DNA is TGTGCCAGCAGCCCTAGGGTGGATACGCAGTATTTT. Amino acid sequence: CASSPRVDTQYF.

On this clonotype: The germline gene is not matched at one end of the junction; a read error may be the cause. The J gene is TRBJ2-5, the V gene TRBV20-1, with a weak D call TRBD2 (6 bases). CDR1 and CDR2 (germline): DFQATT, SNEGSKA (reference sequence). The CDR3 has 12 amino acids. The CDR3 DNA follows: TGCAGTGCTAGAAGACTAGGGGAGACCCAGCACTTC. Protein product: CSARRLGETQHF.

This clonotype was seen at least ten times. The chain carries TRBV6-1 and TRBJ1-5; D might be TRBD1 (5 bases). V was pared by 3 bases and J by 2 bases, with 20 bases between. Germline V gene lookup returns CDR1 MNHNS and CDR2 SASEGT. The CDR3 is made up of 18 amino acids. CDR3 bases: TGTGCCAGCAGTGAGGGTTTAATCGGCAGGGATGGCAATCAGCCCCAGCATTTT. It encodes CASSEGLIGRDGNQPQHF.

This sequence joins TRBV7-9 and TRBJ2-5; the D gene could be TRBD1 or TRBD2 (6 bases each). V dropped 1 base and J dropped 4 bases, with 10 bases sitting between them. The CDR3 extends over 14 amino acids. Germline assignment: CDR1 SEHNR and CDR2 FQNEAQ (reference sequence). The DNA for the CDR3 is TGTGCCAGCAGCTTAGAAGGGGGGCGAGAGACCCAGTACTTC. It codes for CASSLEGGRETQYF.

The chain combines TRBV20-1 with TRBJ2-4; D gene uncertain. The germline V and J ends were trimmed by 6 bases and 0 bases, with 9 bases remaining between them. CDR3 length: 13 amino acids. The germline gives CDR1 DFQATT, CDR2 SNEGSKA (reference sequence). This CDR3 is CSAYTVAKNIQYF. CDR3 coding DNA: TGCAGTGCCTACACTGTAGCCAAAAACATTCAGTACTTC.

This clonotype appeared a few times. This chain connects TRBV28 to TRBJ2-1; D perhaps matches TRBD1 (7 bases). TRBJ2-5 matches the DNA end more closely, so the J call is doubtful. The CDR3 is 15 residues long. CDR1 is MDHEN and CDR2 is SYDVKM in the germline V gene. The DNA of the CDR3 is TGTGCCAGCAGTTTGGGTAGTTTCCAGGGGGGGACCCAGTACTTC. Translating gives CASSLGSFQGGTQYF.

This clonotype appeared a few times. The V and J genes are TRBV29-1 and TRBJ2-7; no definite D call. Trimming stripped 4 bases from V and 1 base from J, with 11 bases between. CDR1 and CDR2 from the germline V gene are SQVTM and ANQGSEA. The CDR3 is 13 amino acids. Written as DNA, the CDR3 is TGCAGCGTTGTTTTGGGTACATCCTACGAGCAGTACTTC. Its protein is CSVVLGTSYEQYF.

This clonotype was seen at least ten times. CDR3 in amino acids: CASSWGQQETQYF. CDR3 sequence (DNA): TGTGCCAGCAGTTGGGGACAGCAAGAGACCCAGTACTTC. This chain links TRBV12-3 or TRBV12-4 with TRBJ2-5; 7 nucleotides match TRBD1. Germline trimming cut 4 bases from V and 2 bases from J; bases unmatched to any gene: 1. The CDR3 extends over 13 amino acids.

The table lists this clonotype with a few counts. The chain couples TRBV15 to TRBJ2-1; 12 bases are shared with TRBD2. V shed 2 bases and J 1 base; nucleotides not matched to a gene: 3. The CDR3 extends over 17 amino acids. Germline CDR1 reads LNHNV; CDR2 reads YYDKDF (reference sequence). The CDR3 region has the DNA TGTGCCACCAGCAGACGGACTAGCGGGATTTCCTACAATGAGCAGTTCTTC. Amino acids: CATSRRTSGISYNEQFF.

This clonotype was seen many times. This chain connects TRBV7-6 to TRBJ1-1; TRBD1 agrees at 7 bases. The ends lost 2 bases at V and 5 bases at J; junction bases unmatched: 2. This CDR3 spans 13 amino acids. CDR1 is SGHVS and CDR2 is FNYEAQ in the germline V gene. The CDR3 sequence is CASSLFRGTEAFF. The CDR3 DNA sequence: TGTGCCAGCAGCTTATTCAGGGGGACTGAAGCTTTCTTT. Supplemented by reference TRBV7-6 and TRBJ1-1, the full variable domain reads GAGVSQSPRYKVTKRGQDVALRCDPISGHVSLYWYRQALGQGPEFLTYFNYEAQQDKSGLPNDRFSAERPEGSISTLTIQRTEQRDSAMYRCASSLFRGTEAFFGQGTRLTVV.